This T cell receptor (beta chain) was sequenced in a study of shared clonotypes between healthy human individuals. From germline, CDR1 is MGHDK and CDR2 SYGVNS. Trimming removed 4 bases from V and 0 bases from J, with 4 bases in between. This CDR3 has 13 amino acids. Per the study methods: Filtering differed for immunoSEQ, which gave only junction sequences without quality scores. Profiled with immunoSEQ multiplex PCR; TCRdb holds only in-frame clones, not every one. V, J and clone size were drawn from that table, and D and trimming were deduced from the DNA. This sample has 850,000 to 1,200,000 clones; 70% to 80% occur once, and the top ten carry around 1.5%. Note on this clone: One base separates it from a far larger clone, so it is likely a read error.

Sequencing was performed on memory CD4+ T cells sorted from blood. Subset given: CD45RA-negative fraction. The V call is TRBV25-1, the J call TRBJ1-3; unclear D gene. This receptor was identified in a man younger than 35 in good health. The CDR3 here is CASSVFSGNTIYF. The CDR3 DNA sequence: TGTGCCAGCAGTGTCTTCTCTGGAAACACCATATATTTT.